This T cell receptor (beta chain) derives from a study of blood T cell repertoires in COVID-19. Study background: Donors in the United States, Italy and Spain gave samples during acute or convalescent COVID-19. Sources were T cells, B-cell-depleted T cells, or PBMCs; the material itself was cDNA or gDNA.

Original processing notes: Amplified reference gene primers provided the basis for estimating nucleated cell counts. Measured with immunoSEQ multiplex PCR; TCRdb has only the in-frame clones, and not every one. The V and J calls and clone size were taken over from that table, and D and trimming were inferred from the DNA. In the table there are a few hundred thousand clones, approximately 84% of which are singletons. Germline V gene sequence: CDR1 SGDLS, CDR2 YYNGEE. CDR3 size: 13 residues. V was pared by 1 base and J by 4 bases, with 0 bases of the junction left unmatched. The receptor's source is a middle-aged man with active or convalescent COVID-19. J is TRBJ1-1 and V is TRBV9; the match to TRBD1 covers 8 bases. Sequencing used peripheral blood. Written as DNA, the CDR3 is TGTGCCAGCAGCGTAACAGGGGGCACTGAAGCTTTCTTT. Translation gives CASSVTGGTEAFF. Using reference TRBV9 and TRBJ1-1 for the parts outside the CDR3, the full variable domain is DSGVTQTPKHLITATGQRVTLRCSPRSGDLSVYWYQQSLDQGLQFLIQYYNGEERAKGNILERFSAQQFPDLHSELNLSSLELGDSALYFCASSVTGGTEAFFGQGTRLTVV.